The clone carrying this T cell receptor beta chain appeared a few times. This entry comes from a study of blood T cells in healthy people across ages. Aged about 6 to 95, donors were systemically healthy Caucasians from Russia. Germline loops: CDR1 KGHSH, CDR2 LQKENI. This CDR3 has 13 residues. The V end was cut by 3 bases, the J end by 11 bases, with 16 bases between. Next came a second PCR, run for about 7 to 12 cycles, which used a sample-barcoded 5' primer along with a J-beta primer mix. MiXCR, run by TCRdb on the 5' RACE reads, gives a single entry per CDR3 protein. This table holds some 1.5 million distinct CDR3 sequences, over 25% found once.

The source of this sequence is a woman aged 25 to 39 in good health. J is TRBJ1-1 and V is TRBV18, with TRBD1 as a possible D gene (5 bases). The specimen sequenced was blood. The CDR3, as DNA: TGTGCCAGCTCACCCCGGACAACGCCAGGGGCTTTCTTT. This translates into CASSPRTTPGAFF. The full variable domain, with the rest looked up from reference TRBV18 and TRBJ1-1, is NAGVMQNPRHLVRRRGQEARLRCSPMKGHSHVYWYRQLPEEGLKFMVYLQKENIIDESGMPKERFSAEFPKEGPSILRIQQVVRGDSAAYFCASSPRTTPGAFFGQGTRLTVV.